Listed here are 10 T cell receptor beta chains from one sample, sequenced in a study of response to subunit inactivated influenza vaccine. TCRdb fed the RT-PCR reads into MiXCR, producing one record per CDR3 protein. Of about 520,000 distinct CDR3 sequences in the sample, roughly 27% were seen once. The starting material was CD4+ T cells sorted from PBMCs, obtained about 5 days after vaccination. These receptor sequences come from a man aged 50-60 years who received an inactivated influenza vaccine.

The V gene is TRBV12-3 or TRBV12-4, the J gene TRBJ2-4; D possibly corresponds to TRBD1 (6 bases). The CDR3 loop spans 16 amino acids. V was pared by 6 bases and J by 1 base, with 16 bases between. DNA for the CDR3: TGTGCCAGCAGCCCCCTGGGCAGGGGTGCCAAAAACATTCAGTACTTC. Its translation is CASSPLGRGAKNIQYF.

The chain couples TRBV6-2 or TRBV6-3 to TRBJ2-5, with TRBD1 matching over 7 bases. The germline V gene encodes CDR1 MNHEY and CDR2 SVGEGT. Trimming took 0 bases from V and 1 from J; bases not matched to a gene: 5. The CDR3 length is 16 residues. CDR3 protein: CASSYSTGHIQETQYF. CDR3 in DNA: TGTGCCAGCAGTTACTCGACAGGGCACATCCAAGAGACCCAGTACTTC.

The table lists this clonotype with a few counts. This chain links TRBV12-3 or TRBV12-4 with TRBJ2-7, with 11 bases aligning to TRBD2. J was trimmed by 12 bases and V by 6 bases; bases with no gene match: 10. This CDR3 spans 13 amino acids. CDR3 in DNA: TGTGCCAGCAGCCCACTAGCGGGGGCGGTAAGGTACTTC. Its translation: CASSPLAGAVRYF.

This clonotype was seen a handful of times. The chain is built from TRBV3-1 and TRBJ1-1, with D possibly being TRBD1 (5 bases). From germline, CDR1 is LGHDT and CDR2 YNNKEL (reference sequence). The CDR3 has 14 residues. V was cut by 5 bases and J by 5 bases, with 15 bases left in between. DNA of the CDR3: TGTGCCAGCAGCTGGCAGGGAGGAGGGACTGAAGCTTTCTTT. The encoded protein is CASSWQGGGTEAFF.

At least ten counts were recorded for this clonotype. Relative to the germline gene, one junction end is altered; a read error may explain this. The CDR3 loop is CASSLDRVTDTQYF. CDR3 DNA sequence: TGCGCCAGCAGCTTGGACAGGGTCACAGATACGCAGTATTTT. The chain carries TRBV7-2 and TRBJ2-3; 8 nucleotides agree with TRBD1. The CDR3 contains 14 residues. The germline V gene has CDR1 SGHTA and CDR2 FQGNSA.

The chain has TRBV20-1 and TRBJ1-6; weak D call: TRBD1 (6 bases). V lost 4 bases to trimming and J lost 0 bases, with 10 bases between them. The germline CDR1 and CDR2 sequences are DFQATT and SNEGSKA (reference sequence). The CDR3 consists of 15 residues. The CDR3 loop is CSAKQGGSYNSPLHF. The CDR3 bases are TGCAGTGCTAAACAAGGGGGCTCCTATAATTCACCCCTCCACTTT.

The chain carries TRBV5-1 and TRBJ2-5; 10 nucleotides agree with TRBD2. J was trimmed by 5 bases and V by 6 bases; bases with no gene match: 7. Germline assignment: CDR1 SGHRS and CDR2 YFSETQ. This CDR3 has 14 amino acids. CDR3 nucleotide sequence: TGCGCCAGCAACAGCGGGAGGGCCGTGGAGACCCAGTACTTC. This translates into CASNSGRAVETQYF.

V and J are TRBV6-1 and TRBJ2-2; tentatively, D is TRBD1 (6 bases). Per the germline V gene, CDR1 is MNHNS and CDR2 is SASEGT. V dropped 6 bases and J dropped 5 bases, with 16 bases sitting between them. The CDR3 totals 15 residues. Here the CDR3 reads CASRRTGWRTGELFF. Here the CDR3 DNA reads TGTGCCAGCAGGAGAACAGGGTGGCGTACCGGGGAGCTGTTTTTT.

This chain uses TRBV5-5 with TRBJ2-5; 8 bases agree with TRBD1. This CDR3 region has 14 residues. Germline V CDR1 and CDR2: SGHKS, YYEKEE (reference sequence). V was clipped by 3 bases and J by 2 bases; unmatched bases: 3. The CDR3, as DNA: TGTGCCAGCAGCTCACAGGGGGGACAAGAGACCCAGTACTTC. Translating it yields CASSSQGGQETQYF.

This sequence joins TRBV7-2 and TRBJ2-7; D is perhaps TRBD1 or TRBD2 (5 bases each). Trimming left V 6 bases short and J 2 bases short, with 17 bases between. Germline V lookup: CDR1 SGHTA, CDR2 FQGNSA. This CDR3 spans 15 amino acids. CDR3 sequence reads: CASRDPTGTTYEQYF. The CDR3 DNA follows: TGTGCCAGCAGGGACCCCACCGGGACGACCTACGAGCAGTACTTC.